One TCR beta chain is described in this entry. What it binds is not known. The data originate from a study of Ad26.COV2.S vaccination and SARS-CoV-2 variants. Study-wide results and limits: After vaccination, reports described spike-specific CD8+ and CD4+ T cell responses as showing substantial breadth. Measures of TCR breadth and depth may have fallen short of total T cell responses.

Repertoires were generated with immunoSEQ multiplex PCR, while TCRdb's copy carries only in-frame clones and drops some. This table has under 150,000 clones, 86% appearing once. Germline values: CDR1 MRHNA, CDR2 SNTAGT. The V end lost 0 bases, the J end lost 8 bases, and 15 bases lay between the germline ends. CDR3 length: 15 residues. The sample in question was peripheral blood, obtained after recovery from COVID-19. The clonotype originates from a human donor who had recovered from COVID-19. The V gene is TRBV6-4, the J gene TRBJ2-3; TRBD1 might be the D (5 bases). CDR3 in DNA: TGTGCCAGCAGTGACTCGATAGACGGTCAGGGTACGCAGTATTTT. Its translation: CASSDSIDGQGTQYF.